Given below is one T cell receptor beta chain in context. As yet, its antigen is unknown. The V gene's germline CDR1 is SEHNR and CDR2 FQNEAQ (reference sequence). With V trimmed by 6 bases and J by 6 bases, 10 bases remained unmatched. This CDR3 spans 15 amino acids. Replicate PCRs for sorted subsets used around 200 ng DNA; this equaled tens of thousands of T cell genomes. The protocol was immunoSEQ multiplex PCR, while the TCRdb copy is restricted to in-frame clones and leaves out a portion. This table has 2,500,000 or so clones, roughly 93% appearing once. Donors were Caucasian adults residing in Nashville, Tennessee, USA. The data belong to a study of shared clonotypes between healthy human individuals. Points from the study as a whole: Genetic and exposure-history diversity was limited by the small donor number.

This chain joins TRBV7-9 and TRBJ2-1; 8 positions match TRBD1. The specimen sequenced was naive CD4+ T cells from PBMCs. Subset reported: CD45RA+ positively selected. This TCR came from a man aged 18 to 35 in good health. Some clones in this sample may be carry-over from other donors' samples. The CDR3 loop reads CASSRGQGSRNEQFF. The CDR3 nucleotides are TGTGCCAGCAGTCGAGGACAGGGCTCGCGCAATGAGCAGTTCTTC.